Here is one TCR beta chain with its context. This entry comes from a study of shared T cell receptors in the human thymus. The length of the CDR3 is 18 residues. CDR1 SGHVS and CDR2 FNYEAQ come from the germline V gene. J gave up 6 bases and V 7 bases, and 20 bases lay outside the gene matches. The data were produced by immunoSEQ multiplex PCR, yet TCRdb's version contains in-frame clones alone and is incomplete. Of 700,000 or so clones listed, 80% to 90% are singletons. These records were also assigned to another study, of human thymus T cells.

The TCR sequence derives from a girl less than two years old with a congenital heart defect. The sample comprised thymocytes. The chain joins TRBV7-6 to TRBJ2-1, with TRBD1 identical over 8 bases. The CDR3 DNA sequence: TGTGCCAGCACCGTAGGGGACAGGAGCTCCTACCGCGCCAATGAGCAGTTCTTC. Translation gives CASTVGDRSSYRANEQFF.